One sample yielded the 12 T cell receptor beta chains listed below, sequenced in a study of T-cell reconstitution after alpha-beta-depleted transplantation in children. Unique molecular identifiers were incorporated into the prepared TCRbeta library. Each CDR3 protein gets one entry after TCRdb re-called the PCR reads with MiXCR. The table has more than 250,000 distinct CDR3 sequences, about 10% seen once; the top ten hold around 10%. Source: PBMCs from the stem cell graft donor, taken from the stem cell graft. All receptors come from a human donor who donated a stem cell graft to a child with SCID.

This clonotype was detected a few times. The gene calls are TRBV20-1 and TRBJ2-2, with D possibly matching TRBD2 (6 bases). Trimming stripped 6 bases from V and 4 bases from J, with 15 bases between. The germline gives CDR1 DFQATT, CDR2 SNEGSKA (reference sequence). The CDR3 is made up of 14 amino acids. Written as DNA, the CDR3 is TGCAGTGCGCCCGGAGGGCCGGGCACCGGGGAGCTGTTTTTT. This translates into CSAPGGPGTGELFF.

This clonotype was observed once. The V gene is TRBV24-1, the J gene TRBJ2-3; no clear D gene. The CDR3 is made up of 13 amino acids. V lost 6 bases to trimming and J lost 2 bases, with 8 bases between them. Germline values: CDR1 KGHDR, CDR2 SFDVKD. DNA for the CDR3: TGTGCCACCAGTCACCGTTACACAGATACGCAGTATTTT. This codes for CATSHRYTDTQYF.

V usage is TRBV4-2 and J usage is TRBJ2-1; no reliable D call. This CDR3 contains 15 residues. V lost 4 bases to trimming and J lost 4 bases, with 14 bases between them. Per germline, CDR1 LGHNA and CDR2 YNFKEQ. The DNA for the CDR3 is TGTGCCAGCAGCCCCGGGCTACCCTATTACAATGAGCAGTTCTTC. Translation gives CASSPGLPYYNEQFF.

This clonotype was seen ten or more times. The chain employs TRBV24-1 and TRBJ2-1; the D gene is possibly TRBD2 (6 bases). Trimming stripped 9 bases from V and 0 bases from J, with 17 bases between. This CDR3 is built from 16 residues. Germline CDR1 and CDR2: KGHDR and SFDVKD. The CDR3: CATRTRRDGSYNEQFF. The CDR3 coding sequence is TGTGCCACCCGCACGCGGAGGGACGGCTCCTACAATGAGCAGTTCTTC.

This clonotype was recorded many times. The rearrangement uses TRBV12-3 or TRBV12-4 and TRBJ2-7, with D uncertain. The CDR3 spans 13 residues. V dropped 1 base and J dropped 6 bases, with 10 bases sitting between them. For the CDR3, the DNA is TGTGCCAGCAGTTTAGGGCCCACTGGCGAGCAGTACTTC. Protein product: CASSLGPTGEQYF.

CDR3 sequence: CASSVTGDLPEKLFF. The CDR3 DNA follows: TGTGCCAGCAGTGTGACAGGGGACCTGCCTGAAAAACTGTTTTTT. The gene calls are TRBV12-3 or TRBV12-4 and TRBJ1-4, with 8 bases lining up with TRBD1. The J segment lost 7 bases and the V segment lost 5 bases, leaving 9 bases of the junction unmatched. The length of the CDR3 is 15 residues.

This clonotype was counted a few times. V gene TRBV12-3 or TRBV12-4 combines with J gene TRBJ1-1; a weak D match, TRBD1 (5 bases). CDR3 length: 15 residues. V was shortened by 2 bases and J by 4 bases, with 14 bases between the two germline ends. The CDR3 sequence is CASSLWAGRGTEAFF. The CDR3 DNA follows: TGTGCCAGCAGTTTATGGGCAGGGAGAGGCACTGAAGCTTTCTTT.

This clonotype was found a few times. J is TRBJ1-5 and V is TRBV20-1; D is unresolved. Trimming took off 4 bases at V and 2 bases at J, with 12 bases between the two ends. CDR3 length: 14 amino acids. Germline values: CDR1 DFQATT, CDR2 SNEGSKA (reference sequence). The CDR3 protein is CSATMGGGNQPQHF. CDR3 in DNA: TGCAGTGCTACGATGGGAGGAGGCAATCAGCCCCAGCATTTT.

As concerns this clonotype: A much larger clone lies one base from this, so it may be a read error. This chain uses TRBV4-2 with TRBJ2-5; the D is unclear. The germline gives CDR1 LGHNA, CDR2 YNFKEQ. The CDR3 loop spans 14 amino acids. Trimming removed 4 bases from V and 7 bases from J, with 16 bases in between. Written as DNA, the CDR3 is TGTGCCAGCAGCCGAGATGGGGTCCCAGGGACCCAGTACTTC. Its translation: CASSRDGVPGTQYF.

This clonotype was recorded at least ten times. The chain is built from TRBV5-1 and TRBJ2-7; a possible D gene is TRBD2 (7 bases). This CDR3 region has 14 residues. Looked up from germline, CDR1 is SGHRS and CDR2 is YFSETQ. V lost 5 bases, J lost 2 bases, and 14 bases lay in between. In nucleotides, the CDR3 is TGCGCCAGCAGTGCGGGGGCTCAAGCCTACGAGCAGTACTTC. It codes for CASSAGAQAYEQYF.

The chain joins TRBV5-1 to TRBJ1-5; D is unresolved. Germline V gene lookup returns CDR1 SGHRS and CDR2 YFSETQ. V lost 7 bases and J lost 6, with 14 bases in between. The CDR3 length is 13 residues. In DNA, the CDR3 is TGCGCCAGCCGGGTCGAGGAAGGTCAGCCCCAGCATTTT. This codes for CASRVEEGQPQHF. Full variable domain (missing parts from reference TRBV5-1 and TRBJ1-5): KAGVTQTPRYLIKTRGQQVTLSCSPISGHRSVSWYQQTPGQGLQFLFEYFSETQRNKGNFPGRFSGRQFSNSRSEMNVSTLELGDSALYLCASRVEEGQPQHFGDGTRLSIL.

The rearrangement links TRBV12-3 or TRBV12-4 to TRBJ1-5; D gene unclear. The CDR3 runs to 14 residues. V lost 8 bases and J 1 base, leaving 12 bases between the germline ends. DNA of the CDR3: TGTGCCAGCTGCCCGGGCAGCAGCAATCAGCCCCAGCATTTT. Translated, it gives CASCPGSSNQPQHF.